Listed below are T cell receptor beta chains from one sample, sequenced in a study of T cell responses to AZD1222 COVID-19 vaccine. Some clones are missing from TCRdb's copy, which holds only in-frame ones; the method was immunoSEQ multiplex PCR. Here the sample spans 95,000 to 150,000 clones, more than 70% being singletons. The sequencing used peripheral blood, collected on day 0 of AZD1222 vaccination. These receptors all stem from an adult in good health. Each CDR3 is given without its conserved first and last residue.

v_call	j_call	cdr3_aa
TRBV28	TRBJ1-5	ASTLQGRNQPQH
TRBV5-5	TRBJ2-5	ASKGLAGGKETQY
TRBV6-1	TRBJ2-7	ASSEVSRTGNEQY
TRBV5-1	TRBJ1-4	ASSSPGSGKLF
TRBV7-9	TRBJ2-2	ASSLLLTGELF
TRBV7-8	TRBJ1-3	ASSSRQASGNTIY
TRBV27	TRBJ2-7	ASSQGQAYEQY
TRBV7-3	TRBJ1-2	ASSSTGLYGYT
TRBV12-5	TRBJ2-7	ASQGNSYEQY
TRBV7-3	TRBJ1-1	ASSPTGGNTEAF
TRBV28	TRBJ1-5	ASSLPGPQPQH
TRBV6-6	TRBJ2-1	ANRQATNEQF
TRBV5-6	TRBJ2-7	ASTRTGWYEQY
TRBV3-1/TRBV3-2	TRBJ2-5	ASSPNRAGSRETQY
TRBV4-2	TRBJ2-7	ASSSAEGLADYEQY
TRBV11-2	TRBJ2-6	ASSRQGQGANSGANVLT
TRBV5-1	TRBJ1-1	ASSLGTGGEAF
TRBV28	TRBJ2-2	ASSPGGASFENTGELF
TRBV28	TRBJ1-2	ASSLGRIGQDGIYGYT
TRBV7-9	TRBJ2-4	ASSLNPGIQY
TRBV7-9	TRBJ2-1	ASSLGLAGGVEQF
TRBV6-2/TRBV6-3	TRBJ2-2	ASSYPSGRNTGELF
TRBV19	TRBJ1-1	ASSLPDTEAF
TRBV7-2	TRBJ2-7	ASSLKGAYEQY
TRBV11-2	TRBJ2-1	ASSLDPSPGHNEQF
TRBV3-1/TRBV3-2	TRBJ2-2	ASSRGLAGRNTGELF
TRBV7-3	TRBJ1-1	ASSLTKPEAF
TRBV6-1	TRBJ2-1	ASSQGLAVNEQF
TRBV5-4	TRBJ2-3	ASSFFIDTQY
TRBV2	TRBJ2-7	ASSLGPHEQY
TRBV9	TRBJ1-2	ASSVDQGPYGYT
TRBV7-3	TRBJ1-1	ASSRDRAGTEAF
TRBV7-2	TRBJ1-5	ASSRGQGGQPQH
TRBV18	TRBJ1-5	ASSPDRAVQPQH
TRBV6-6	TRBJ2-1	ASSGGLAGLNEQF